Reported below is one TCR beta chain. The data derive from a study of blood T cell repertoires in COVID-19. Study overall: Acute and convalescent COVID-19 specimens originated in the United States, Italy and Spain. From T cells, B-cell-depleted T cells, or PBMCs came the material, which was cDNA or gDNA.

Per the authors' pipeline: Counts of nucleated cells, estimated from reference gene primer amplification, were obtained. Repertoires were generated with immunoSEQ multiplex PCR, while TCRdb's copy carries only in-frame clones and drops some. V, J and clone size are taken as reported in that table, and D and trimming were inferred from the DNA itself. The profile shows around 65,000 clones, about 81% of them singletons. Per germline, CDR1 KGHDR and CDR2 SFDVKD. The CDR3 spans 16 residues. V lost 3 bases to trimming and J lost 1 base, with 13 bases between them. This receptor was identified in a human donor in a cohort sampled during active COVID-19. The chain uses TRBV24-1 and TRBJ2-3; weak D call: TRBD1 (6 bases). Specimen: peripheral blood. For the CDR3, the DNA is TGTGCCACCAGTGATCCCAGGGACACCGGCACAGATACGCAGTATTTT. Translating it yields CATSDPRDTGTDTQYF.